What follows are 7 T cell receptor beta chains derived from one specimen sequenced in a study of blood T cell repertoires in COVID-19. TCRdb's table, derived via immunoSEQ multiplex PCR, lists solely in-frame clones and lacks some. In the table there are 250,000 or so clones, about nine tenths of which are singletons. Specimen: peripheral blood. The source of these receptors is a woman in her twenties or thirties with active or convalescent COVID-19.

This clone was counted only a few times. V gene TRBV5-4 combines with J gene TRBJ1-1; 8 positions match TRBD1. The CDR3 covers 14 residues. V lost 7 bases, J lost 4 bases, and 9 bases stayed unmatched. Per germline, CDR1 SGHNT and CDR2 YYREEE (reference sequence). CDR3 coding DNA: TGTGCCAGCTTAAGCCCCGACAGGGGCACTGAAGCTTTCTTT. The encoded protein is CASLSPDRGTEAFF.

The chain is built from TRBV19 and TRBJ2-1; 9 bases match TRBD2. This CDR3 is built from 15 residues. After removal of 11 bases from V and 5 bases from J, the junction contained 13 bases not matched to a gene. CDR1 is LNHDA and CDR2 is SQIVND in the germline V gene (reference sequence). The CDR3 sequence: CASASRGGRNNEQFF. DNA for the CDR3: TGTGCCTCCGCCTCGCGGGGGGGCAGGAACAATGAGCAGTTCTTC.

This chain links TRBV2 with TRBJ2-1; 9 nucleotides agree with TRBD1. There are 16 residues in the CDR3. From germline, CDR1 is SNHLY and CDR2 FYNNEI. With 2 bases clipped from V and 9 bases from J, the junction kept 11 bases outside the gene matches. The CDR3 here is CASSEIQGASGREQFF. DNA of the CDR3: TGTGCCAGCAGTGAAATACAGGGGGCCTCGGGTCGTGAGCAGTTCTTC.

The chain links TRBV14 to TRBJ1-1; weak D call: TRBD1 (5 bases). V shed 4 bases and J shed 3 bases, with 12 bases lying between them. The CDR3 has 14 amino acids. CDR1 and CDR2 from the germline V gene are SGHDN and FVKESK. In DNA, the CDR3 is TGTGCCAGCAGCCGTAGCAGGGTGCACACTGAAGCTTTCTTT. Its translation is CASSRSRVHTEAFF.

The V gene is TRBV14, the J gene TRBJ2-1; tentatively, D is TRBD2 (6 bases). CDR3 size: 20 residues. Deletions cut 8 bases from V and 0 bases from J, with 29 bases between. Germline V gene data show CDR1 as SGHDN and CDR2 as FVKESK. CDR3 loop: CASSHGSGVASYASYNEQFF. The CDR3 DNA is TGTGCCAGCTCCCATGGGTCGGGGGTCGCTTCATACGCCTCCTACAATGAGCAGTTCTTC.

CDR3 DNA: TGCGCCAGCAGAGAACTAGCTGAGGTCTACAATGAGCAGTTCTTC. This translates into CASRELAEVYNEQFF. The rearrangement uses TRBV5-1 and TRBJ2-1; D perhaps matches TRBD2 (6 bases). The CDR3 spans 15 residues. Trimming took off 5 bases at V and 3 bases at J, with 15 bases between the two ends. Germline CDR1 reads SGHRS; CDR2 reads YFSETQ.

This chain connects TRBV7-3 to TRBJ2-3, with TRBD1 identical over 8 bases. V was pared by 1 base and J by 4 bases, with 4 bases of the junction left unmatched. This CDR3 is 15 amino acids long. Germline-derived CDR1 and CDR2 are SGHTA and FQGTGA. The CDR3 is CASSLRTGGSDTQYF. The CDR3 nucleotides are TGTGCCAGCAGCTTAAGAACAGGGGGGTCAGATACGCAGTATTTT. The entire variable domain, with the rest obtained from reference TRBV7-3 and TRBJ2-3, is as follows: GAGVSQTPSNKVTEKGKYVELRCDPISGHTALYWYRQSLGQGPEFLIYFQGTGAADDSGLPNDRFFAVRPEGSVSTLKIQRTERGDSAVYLCASSLRTGGSDTQYFGPGTRLTVL.